This entry is about one TCR beta chain. Its antigen is unknown. Nothing much larger sits one base from this clone, and base qualities are not available. Sample time point, as interpreted from the label and publication: baseline before first vaccination. In the paper's terms, the treatment or condition label means: meningococcal conjugate vaccine given as trial control. Samples from vaccinated people were obtained from the UK trials COV001 and COV002, which included a single-blind randomized controlled phase 2/3 trial of AZD1222 (ChAdOx1 nCoV-19) in healthy adults. For TCRbeta chain sequencing, PBMC samples were collected from trial participants at day 0 and at day 28 after the second dose. The source of the sample is a study of T cell responses to AZD1222 COVID-19 vaccine (dated by TCRdb to 2020 to 2022). Some background on the complete study: TCR sequencing was performed for 233 trial participants, of whom some 200 were given two doses of AZD1222 and approximately 25 were given two doses of MenACWY control vaccine. Trial participants were enrolled by age into 18-55, 56-69 and 70-plus year subgroups, with approximately 150, 30 and 60 TCR-sequenced participants respectively. Points the paper makes about the study in general: Participants were mostly white British and included more females than males, and it was suggested by the authors that clonal diversity may have been underestimated. CD4 TCRs associated with the vaccine covered the entire spike protein, and the dominant responses were in regions 160-218 and 743-854. Only five to seven AZD1222 recipients were SARS-CoV-2 seropositive at baseline, limiting conclusions about previously exposed vaccinees. Spike-specific TCR breadth and depth rose significantly after two AZD1222 doses compared with day 0 and with MenACWY recipients. Reportedly, almost half of the unique spike-specific TCRs recognized epitopes lying outside the regions that are mutated in the B.1.351 and B.1.1.7 variants. The 56-69-year group was small, and its depth increase did not reach significance, likely because of low power. Because no samples from the day 14 peak response were available, repertoires could be characterized only after the peak T cell response.

The CDR3 regions of human TCRbeta chains were analyzed by immunosequencing. The paper's data handling went like this. Repertoire TCRs were matched against a reference library of SARS-CoV-2-specific TCRs generated with the MIRA antigen-specificity platform. Breadth was defined as the fraction of unique TCRs that were SARS-CoV-2-associated, and depth was defined as the fraction of total T cells that were SARS-CoV-2-associated. Using the MIRA data, each spike-specific TCR was mapped to the spike region that the TCR reacts to and placed in a CD4 or CD8 class. Log10-transformed breadth and depth values were compared by one-way ANOVA with Sidak's multiple comparisons tests. TCRdb took this table from immuneACCESS and kept in-frame rearrangements with V and J called. Such tables lack part of the clones; where checked against another copy, unresolved V genes explain under half of the gap, and the rest is unexplained. V and J calls and clone size are given by that table; D and trimming were obtained from the DNA. The sample contains 86,000 or so clones, about 89% of them found a single time. The top ten hold 4.5% to 5.5% of the sample.

Its CDR3 holds 14 amino acids, cysteine through phenylalanine. The retained sequence is limited to the CDR3, 42 bases, with the frame set at the first base. V drops 7 bases and J drops 8 bases, leaving 14 bases in between. CDR1 and CDR2 are read off the germline V gene as KGHDR and SFDVKD. This TCR derives from an adult in good health. The sequenced sample was peripheral blood, obtained on day 0 of MenACWY control vaccination. The chain links TRBV24-1 with TRBJ1-6; TRBD1 could be the D gene, as 5 bases match. The CDR3 corresponds to CATRLGGSDSPLHF. The DNA sequence is TGTGCCACCAGGCTGGGGGGGTCGGATTCACCCCTCCACTTT.